This paragraph reports one TCR beta chain. This specimen belongs to a study of blood T cell repertoires in COVID-19. Germline V gene data show CDR1 as SGHNT and CDR2 as YENEEA. The CDR3 sequence is 14 residues long. Trimming cost V 3 bases and J 7 bases, with 12 bases left between them. Clones were read by immunoSEQ multiplex PCR, and TCRdb kept only the in-frame ones, dropping some. The sample includes hundreds of thousands of clones, over 75% of them seen just once. The receptor comes from a woman in her thirties or forties who had recovered from COVID-19. Sequencing was done on a sample of PBMCs or T cells enriched from blood (not recorded which). The chain links TRBV11-3 to TRBJ2-2; a weak D match, TRBD2 (6 bases). The CDR3 DNA reads TGTGCCAGCAGCTTTAACCGGGAGATCGGGGAGCTGTTTTTT. Translated: CASSFNREIGELFF.